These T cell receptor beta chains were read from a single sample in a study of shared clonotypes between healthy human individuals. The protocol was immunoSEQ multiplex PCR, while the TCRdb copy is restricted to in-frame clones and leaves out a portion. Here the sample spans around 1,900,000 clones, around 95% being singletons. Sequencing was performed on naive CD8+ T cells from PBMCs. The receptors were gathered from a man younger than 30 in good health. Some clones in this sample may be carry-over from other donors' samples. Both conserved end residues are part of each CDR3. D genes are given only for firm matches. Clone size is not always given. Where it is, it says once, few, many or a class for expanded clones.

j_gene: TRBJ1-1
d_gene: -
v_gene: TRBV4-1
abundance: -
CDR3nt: TGCGCCAGCAGTCCCACACGTCGGGCGTCCCCTGAAGCTTTCTTT
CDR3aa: CASSPTRRASPEAFF

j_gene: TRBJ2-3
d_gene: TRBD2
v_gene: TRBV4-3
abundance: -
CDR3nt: TGCGCCAGCAGCCGGGAACGCGGGAGGGCGGCAGATACGCAGTATTTT
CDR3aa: CASSRERGRAADTQYF

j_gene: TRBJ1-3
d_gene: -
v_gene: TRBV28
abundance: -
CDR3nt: TGTGCCAGCAGTGCCCCTGGCGAGGGGACGGGAAACACCATATATTTT
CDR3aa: CASSAPGEGTGNTIYF

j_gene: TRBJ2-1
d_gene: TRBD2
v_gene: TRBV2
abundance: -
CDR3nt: TGTGCCAGCAGTGAAGTCCTAACTAGCGGGAAAGGCCCTGAGCAGTTCTTC
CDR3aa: CASSEVLTSGKGPEQFF

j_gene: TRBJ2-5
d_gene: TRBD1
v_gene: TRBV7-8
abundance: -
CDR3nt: TGTGCCAGCAGCTCGGATTACAGGGGGCTCGGGGAGACCCAGTACTTC
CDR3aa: CASSSDYRGLGETQYF

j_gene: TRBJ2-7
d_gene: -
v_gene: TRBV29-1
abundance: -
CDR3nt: TGCAGCGTGGGGGCGGGCGAGCAGTACTTC
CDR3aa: CSVGAGEQYF

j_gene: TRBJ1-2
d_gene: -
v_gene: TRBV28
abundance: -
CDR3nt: TGTGCCAGCAGTTCGCGCCGGAATACTAACTATGGCTACACCTTC
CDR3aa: CASSSRRNTNYGYTF

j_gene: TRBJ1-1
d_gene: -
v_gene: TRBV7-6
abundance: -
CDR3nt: TGTGCCAGCAGTGGTCTAGGGACTGAAGCTTTCTTT
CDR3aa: CASSGLGTEAFF

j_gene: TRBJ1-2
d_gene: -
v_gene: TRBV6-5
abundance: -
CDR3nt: TGTGCCAGCAGCTCCAATATACGACCGGATGGCTACACCTTC
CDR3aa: CASSSNIRPDGYTF

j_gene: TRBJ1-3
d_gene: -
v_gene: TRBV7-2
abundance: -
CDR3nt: TGTGCCAGCAGTCCCACAGGCTACTCTGGAAACACCATATATTTT
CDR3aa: CASSPTGYSGNTIYF

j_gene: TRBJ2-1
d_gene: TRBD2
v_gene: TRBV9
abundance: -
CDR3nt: TGTGCCAGCAGCGTAGGCCTAGCGGGAGCCAATGAGCAGTTCTTC
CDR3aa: CASSVGLAGANEQFF

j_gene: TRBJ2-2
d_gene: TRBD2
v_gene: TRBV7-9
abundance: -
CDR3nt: TGTGCCAGCCGGGTGGCGGGAGATATGAGCGGGGAGCTGTTTTTT
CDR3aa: CASRVAGDMSGELFF

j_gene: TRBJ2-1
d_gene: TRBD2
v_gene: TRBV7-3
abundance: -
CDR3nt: TGTGCCAGCAGCTTCCCGGTGGCCGACGCTAGCGGGAGTGGGGATGAGCAGTTCTTC
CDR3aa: CASSFPVADASGSGDEQFF

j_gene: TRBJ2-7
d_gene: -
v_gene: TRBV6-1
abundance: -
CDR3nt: TGTGCCAGCAGTGAAGCAGGGTGGACATTAAGCGAGCAGTACTTC
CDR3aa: CASSEAGWTLSEQYF

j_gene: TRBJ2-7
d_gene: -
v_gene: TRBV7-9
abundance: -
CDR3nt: TGTGCCAGCAGCCCCACACTAGAGTCCTACGAGCAGTACTTC
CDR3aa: CASSPTLESYEQYF

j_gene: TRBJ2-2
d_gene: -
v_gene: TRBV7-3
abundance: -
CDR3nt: TGTGCCAGCAGCTTAGTTCGAGTATTCAACACCGGGGAGCTGTTTTTT
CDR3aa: CASSLVRVFNTGELFF

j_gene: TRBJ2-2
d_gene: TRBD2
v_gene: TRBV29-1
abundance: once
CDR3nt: TGCAGCGTCTCCCCAGCGGGAGGGCCATATTCCGGGGAGCTGTTTTTT
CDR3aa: CSVSPAGGPYSGELFF

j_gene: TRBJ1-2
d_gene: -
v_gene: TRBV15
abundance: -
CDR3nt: TGTGCCTCGAGGGTAGGTGCAGGTGCCGCGAATGGCTACACCTTC
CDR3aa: CASRVGAGAANGYTF

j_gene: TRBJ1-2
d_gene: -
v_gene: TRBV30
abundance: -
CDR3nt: TGTGCCTGGACCTCTAGGGACACCAACTATGGCTACACCTTC
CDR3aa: CAWTSRDTNYGYTF

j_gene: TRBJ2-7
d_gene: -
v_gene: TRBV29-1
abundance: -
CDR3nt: TGCAGCGTCCGATATAGCGGCTACGAGCAGTACTTC
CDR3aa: CSVRYSGYEQYF

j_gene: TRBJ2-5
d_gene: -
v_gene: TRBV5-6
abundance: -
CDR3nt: TGTGCCAGCAGCTTGGGTCCAGCCCTTAAAGAGACCCAGTACTTC
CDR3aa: CASSLGPALKETQYF

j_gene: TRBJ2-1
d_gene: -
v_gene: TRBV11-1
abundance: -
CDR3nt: TGTGCCAGTGGACTATTCCTAAACAATGAGCAGTTCTTC
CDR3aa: CASGLFLNNEQFF

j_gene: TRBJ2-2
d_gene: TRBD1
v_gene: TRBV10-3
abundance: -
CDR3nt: TGTGCCATCAGTGATTATTCACCGGGACAGGGACTCACCGGGGAGCTGTTTTTT
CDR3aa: CAISDYSPGQGLTGELFF

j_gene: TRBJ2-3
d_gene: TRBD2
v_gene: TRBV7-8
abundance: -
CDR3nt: TGTGCCAGCAGCTTAGGGGGGGGAGGCACAGATACGCAGTATTTT
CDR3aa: CASSLGGGGTDTQYF

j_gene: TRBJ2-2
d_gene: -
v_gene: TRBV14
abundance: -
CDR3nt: TGTGCCAGCAGTCAGGGGATGAGGACCGGGGAGCTGTTTTTT
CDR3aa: CASSQGMRTGELFF

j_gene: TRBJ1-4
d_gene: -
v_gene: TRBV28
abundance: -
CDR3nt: TGTGCCAGCAGTCCCACAGGGTTGGAGGAAAAACTGTTTTTT
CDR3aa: CASSPTGLEEKLFF

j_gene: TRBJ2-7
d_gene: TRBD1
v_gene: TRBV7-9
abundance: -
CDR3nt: TGTGCCAGCAGTTCTCGGACGACAGGGGTCCCGTACGAGCAGTACTTC
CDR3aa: CASSSRTTGVPYEQYF

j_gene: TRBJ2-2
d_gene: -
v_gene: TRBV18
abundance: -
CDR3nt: TGTGCCAGCTCCCTAACGGGAACAGCCAGCCAGCGCGGCACCGGGGAGCTGTTTTTT
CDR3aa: CASSLTGTASQRGTGELFF

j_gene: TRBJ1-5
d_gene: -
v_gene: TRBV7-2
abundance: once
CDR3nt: TGTGCCAGCAGCTTAGCGGCCCAGACTACCCCGAATCAGCCCCAGCATTTT
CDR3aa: CASSLAAQTTPNQPQHF

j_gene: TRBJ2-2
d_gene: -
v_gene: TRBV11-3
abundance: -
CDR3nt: TGTGCCAGCAGCTTATCCAGGGGAGACTCCGGGGAGCTGTTTTTT
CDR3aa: CASSLSRGDSGELFF

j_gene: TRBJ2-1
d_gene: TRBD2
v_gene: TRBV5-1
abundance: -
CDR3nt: TGCGCCAGCAGCTTAGCGGGGTCCTACAATGAGCAGTTCTTC
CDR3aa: CASSLAGSYNEQFF

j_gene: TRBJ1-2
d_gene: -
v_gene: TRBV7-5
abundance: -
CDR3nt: TGTGCCAGAAGCTTAGCGCTCGCGACAGACTATGGCTACACCTTC
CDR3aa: CARSLALATDYGYTF

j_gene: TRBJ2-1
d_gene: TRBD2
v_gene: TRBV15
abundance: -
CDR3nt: TGTGCCACCAGTATCGGACTAGCGCCCTACAATGAGCAGTTCTTC
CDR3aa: CATSIGLAPYNEQFF

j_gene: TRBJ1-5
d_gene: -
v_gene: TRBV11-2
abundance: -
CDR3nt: TGTGCCAGCAGCTTGGGAGGACAGCCCCAGCATTTT
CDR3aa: CASSLGGQPQHF

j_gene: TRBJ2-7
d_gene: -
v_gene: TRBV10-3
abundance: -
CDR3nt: TGTGCCATCAGTGATCCGCGGATGAGGAAGGACGAGCAGTACTTC
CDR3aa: CAISDPRMRKDEQYF

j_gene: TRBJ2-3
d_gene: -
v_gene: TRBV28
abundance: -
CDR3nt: TGTGCCAGCAGTTTAGATGATCGTTGGGATACGCAGTATTTT
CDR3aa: CASSLDDRWDTQYF

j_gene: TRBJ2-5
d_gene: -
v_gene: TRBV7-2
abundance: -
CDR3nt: TGTGCCAGCAGCTTAGTTTTTAGGGTCCGGGACCAAGAGACCCAGTACTTC
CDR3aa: CASSLVFRVRDQETQYF

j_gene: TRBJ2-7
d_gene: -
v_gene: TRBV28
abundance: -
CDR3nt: TGTGCCAGCAGCGGAGGGGGAACCTACGAGCAGTACTTC
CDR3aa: CASSGGGTYEQYF

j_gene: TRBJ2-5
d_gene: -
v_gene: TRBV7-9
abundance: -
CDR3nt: TGTGCCAGCAGCCCCGATCGGGCTGAGCAGTACTTC
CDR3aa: CASSPDRAEQYF

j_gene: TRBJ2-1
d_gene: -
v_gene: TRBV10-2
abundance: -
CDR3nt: TGCGCCAGCACAGTAAGAAGCTCCTACAATGAGCAGTTCTTC
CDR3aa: CASTVRSSYNEQFF

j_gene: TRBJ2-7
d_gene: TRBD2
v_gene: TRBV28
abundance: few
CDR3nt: TGTGCCAGCAGCATAGCGGGAGCCTCCTACGAGCAGTACTTC
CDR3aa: CASSIAGASYEQYF

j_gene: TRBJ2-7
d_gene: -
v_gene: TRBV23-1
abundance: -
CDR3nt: TGCGCCAGCAGTCAATTCCGATCGGCCGCCTACGAGCAGTACTTC
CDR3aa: CASSQFRSAAYEQYF

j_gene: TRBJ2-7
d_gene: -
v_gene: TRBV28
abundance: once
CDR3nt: TGTGCCAGCGAACAATTCGAAGGACGAGGGCAGTACTTC
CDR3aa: CASEQFEGRGQYF

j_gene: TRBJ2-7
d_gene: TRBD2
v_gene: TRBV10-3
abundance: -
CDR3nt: TGTGCCATCAGGACTAGCGGTTACGAGCAGTACTTC
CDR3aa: CAIRTSGYEQYF

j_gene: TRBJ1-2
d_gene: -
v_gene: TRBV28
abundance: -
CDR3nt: TGTGCCAGCAGCCCCCAGGGGCTTCAGGGCTACACCTTC
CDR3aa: CASSPQGLQGYTF

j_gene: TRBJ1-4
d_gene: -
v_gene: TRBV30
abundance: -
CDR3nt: TGTGCCTGGAGTGTAATCTTGGGAGAGGAAAAACTGTTTTTT
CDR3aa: CAWSVILGEEKLFF

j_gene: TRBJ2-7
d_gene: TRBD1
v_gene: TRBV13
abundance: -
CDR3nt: TGTGCCAGCAGCTTAGACAGGGGGCACGAGCAGTACTTC
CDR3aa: CASSLDRGHEQYF

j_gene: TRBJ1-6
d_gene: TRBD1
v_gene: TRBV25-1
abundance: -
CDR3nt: TGTGCCAGCAGTGCCCTAGGACAGGCCTGGTCACCCCTCCACTTT
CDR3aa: CASSALGQAWSPLHF

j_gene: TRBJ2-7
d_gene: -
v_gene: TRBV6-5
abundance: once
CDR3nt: TGTGCCAGCAGTTATCGGGACGTGACCTACGAGCAGTACTTC
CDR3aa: CASSYRDVTYEQYF

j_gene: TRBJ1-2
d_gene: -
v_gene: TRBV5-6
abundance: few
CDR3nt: TGTGCCAGCAGCTTGAATTTGCGGGGGGTTGATGGCTACACCTTC
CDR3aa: CASSLNLRGVDGYTF